These T cell receptor beta chains were read from a single sample in a study of blood T cell repertoires in COVID-19. This table comes from immunoSEQ multiplex PCR, and its TCRdb copy is limited to in-frame clones, with some not included. The data show 310,000 or so clones, approximately 83% seen once. The sequencing input was peripheral blood. The receptors derive from a young woman who had recovered from COVID-19. Both conserved end residues are part of each CDR3. A D gene is named only where the DNA matches it firmly. Clone size is not always given. Where it is, it says once, few, many or a class for expanded clones.

>TRBJ1-1|TRBD1|once|TRBV6-1|14
TGTGCCAGCAGGGCCTCAACAGGGGGCACTGAAGCTTTCTTT
CASRASTGGTEAFF
>TRBJ1-6|TRBD1|once|TRBV9|14
TGTGCCAGCAGCGAGACAGGGATTAATTCACCCCTCCACTTT
CASSETGINSPLHF
>TRBJ1-4|NA|few|TRBV4-1|15
TGCGCCAGCACCCCCGACGGACTACTTAATGAAAAACTGTTTTTT
CASTPDGLLNEKLFF
>TRBJ2-7|NA|NA|TRBV15|15
TGTGCCACCAGCAGAGAGGGGGGAGGCCGCCCTGAGCAGTACTTC
CATSREGGGRPEQYF
>TRBJ1-2|NA|NA|TRBV4-2|13
TGTGCCAGCAGCCGTCTGGGGGGGAAGGGAGTCACCTTC
CASSRLGGKGVTF
>TRBJ2-7|NA|NA|TRBV1|15
TGCACCGGCTGCCCGGGACTAGCGGGAGGTTACGAGCAGTACTTC
CTGCPGLAGGYEQYF
>TRBJ2-7|TRBD2|NA|TRBV6-6|16
TGTGCCAGCAGTTCCGGTTATGGACTAGCGGTCTACGAGCAGTACTTC
CASSSGYGLAVYEQYF
>TRBJ2-2|TRBD2|once|TRBV28|16
TGTGCCAGCAGTTTAGGGACTAGCGGGAGAGCCGGGGAGCTGTTTTTT
CASSLGTSGRAGELFF
>TRBJ1-2|NA|once|TRBV6-5|13
TGTGCCAGCAGTCCGACAGGCGTCTATGGCTACACCTTC
CASSPTGVYGYTF
>TRBJ2-1|NA|NA|TRBV7-3|14
TGTGCCAGCGCACCCATTGGCGGGTACAATGAGCAGTTCTTC
CASAPIGGYNEQFF
>TRBJ2-5|NA|once|TRBV11-2|15
TGTGCCAGCAGCCCAGGACCCAATGGGGCAGAGACCCAGTACTTC
CASSPGPNGAETQYF
>TRBJ1-1|TRBD1|NA|TRBV6-5|15
TGTGCCAGCAGTACTTCACAGGGGAGGTACGCTGAAGCTTTCTTT
CASSTSQGRYAEAFF
>TRBJ1-1|NA|NA|TRBV30|13
TGTGCCTGGAGTGTACGAGTAGACACTGAAGCTTTCTTT
CAWSVRVDTEAFF
>TRBJ1-5|NA|once|TRBV6-5|15
TGTGCCAGCCCCTCGACGGTCGCTGAGAGGCAGCCCCAGCATTTT
CASPSTVAERQPQHF
>TRBJ2-7|NA|NA|TRBV2|15
TGTGCCAGCAGTGAGGCAAGGCGGAGCTCCTACGAGCAGTACTTC
CASSEARRSSYEQYF
>TRBJ2-5|TRBD2|NA|TRBV4-1|15
TGCGCCAGCAGGCTGACGGGACTAATCGTAGAGACCCAGTACTTC
CASRLTGLIVETQYF
>TRBJ1-1|NA|NA|TRBV19|17
TGTGCCAGTAGTATACAGGCAGGGAGGCAATTGGACACTGAAGCTTTCTTT
CASSIQAGRQLDTEAFF
>TRBJ2-7|NA|NA|TRBV5-6|13
TGTGCCAGCAGGCCTAACCAGGTCTACGAGCAGTACTTC
CASRPNQVYEQYF
>TRBJ2-1|TRBD2|NA|TRBV9|17
TGTGCCAGCAGCGGTAGCGGGAGGGGGGTCTCCTACAATGAGCAGTTCTTC
CASSGSGRGVSYNEQFF
>TRBJ2-7|NA|NA|TRBV12-3/TRBV12-4|13
TGTGCCAGCAGTCTAGGGGTAGCGTACGAGCAGTACTTC
CASSLGVAYEQYF
>TRBJ2-1|TRBD2|NA|TRBV7-2|16
TGTGCCAGCAGCCTCGGGCTAGCGGGAGGTCTAGAGGAGCAGTTCTTC
CASSLGLAGGLEEQFF
>TRBJ2-7|NA|few|TRBV10-1|10
TGCGCCAGCAGTGACAGCGAGCAGTACTTC
CASSDSEQYF
>TRBJ2-7|NA|once|TRBV2|12
TGTGCCAGCAGTGAAACAAGCTACGAGCAGTACTTC
CASSETSYEQYF
>TRBJ2-7|TRBD1|once|TRBV5-6|14
TGTGCCAGCAGCTTGCCGGGACAGTCCTACGAGCAGTACTTC
CASSLPGQSYEQYF
>TRBJ1-1|TRBD1|NA|TRBV5-1|15
TGCGCCAGCAGCTCGCATACAGGGGTGGGCACTGAAGCTTTCTTT
CASSSHTGVGTEAFF
>TRBJ2-7|NA|NA|TRBV12-5|17
TGTGCTAGTGGCTCAAAAAGCGCGGAGTTCCGTCCAAACGAGCAGTACTTC
CASGSKSAEFRPNEQYF
>TRBJ1-1|NA|NA|TRBV9|14
TGTGCCAGCAGCCTCCTTCACCCGGGTTCTGAAGCTTTCTTT
CASSLLHPGSEAFF
>TRBJ2-3|TRBD1|NA|TRBV29-1|14
TGCAGCGTTGAAGCCATAGGGGGCGTAGATACGCAGTATTTT
CSVEAIGGVDTQYF
>TRBJ2-3|NA|NA|TRBV5-1|14
TGCGCCAGCAGCTCGGACAGCACGACAGATACGCAGTATTTT
CASSSDSTTDTQYF
>TRBJ1-5|TRBD1|NA|TRBV19|17
TGTGCCAGTAGTATAGGGGACAGGGGGCCTAAAAATCAGCCCCAGCATTTT
CASSIGDRGPKNQPQHF
>TRBJ1-1|TRBD1|NA|TRBV12-5|20
TGTGCTAGTGGTTTGCTAGCAGGGGGGACCTCCATGGGGTACGGCACTGAAGCTTTCTTT
CASGLLAGGTSMGYGTEAFF
>TRBJ2-1|NA|NA|TRBV5-6|15
TGTGCCAGCAGCGCTCTAGCTAACTCCTACAATGAGCAGTTCTTC
CASSALANSYNEQFF
>TRBJ1-1|NA|NA|TRBV2|15
NA
CASSTSGVMNTEAFF
>TRBJ2-3|NA|NA|TRBV5-1|16
TGCGCCAGCAGCTTGTCTTCCGGGGGGCGGACAGATACGCAGTATTTT
CASSLSSGGRTDTQYF
>TRBJ1-1|NA|NA|TRBV11-2|15
TGTGCCAGCAGCTTATGGGGGCCTACTTCCACTGAAGCTTTCTTT
CASSLWGPTSTEAFF
>TRBJ1-1|NA|NA|TRBV28|15
TGTGCCAGCAGTTCGTCTTCCCGGGGAGGCACTGAAGCTTTCTTT
CASSSSSRGGTEAFF